The 11 T cell receptor beta chains given below trace back to one sample, sequenced in a study of blood T cell repertoires in COVID-19 (dated by TCRdb to between 2020 and 2021). Library method: the immunoSEQ multiplex PCR assay. TCRdb took this table from immuneACCESS and kept in-frame rearrangements with V and J called. Such tables lack part of the clones; where checked against another copy, unresolved V genes explain under half of the gap, and the rest is unexplained. Present in this sample are about 300,000 clones, around 92% of which were seen just once. The ten largest account for 6.4% of the sample. Sequenced: peripheral blood. Source of these receptors: a man aged 18 to 29 who had recovered from COVID-19.

The rearrangement uses TRBV27 and TRBJ1-5, with 10 bases lining up with TRBD1. This CDR3 region has 14 residues. V gave up 7 bases and J gave up 6 bases; unmatched junction bases: 6. CDR1 MNHEY and CDR2 SMNVEV come from the germline V gene (reference sequence). In DNA, the CDR3 is TGTGCCAGCATCGACAGGGGGCTCGGTCAGCCCCAGCATTTT. Translating gives CASIDRGLGQPQHF.

The V gene is TRBV18, the J gene TRBJ1-2; D remains unclear. The V end lost 2 bases, the J end lost 2 bases, and 6 bases lay between the germline ends. The CDR3 loop spans 13 amino acids. Germline V lookup: CDR1 KGHSH, CDR2 LQKENI. The DNA for the CDR3 is TGTGCCAGCTCACCATTAGCAAACTATGGCTACACCTTC. Protein sequence: CASSPLANYGYTF.

Written as DNA, the CDR3 is TGTGCCAGCAGCTCCACAGGGGACTATGGCTACACCTTC. Amino acid sequence: CASSSTGDYGYTF. The genes are TRBV7-8 and TRBJ1-2; 7 bases map to TRBD1. CDR3 length: 13 residues. V trimming: 4 bases; J trimming: 3 bases; junction bases outside the gene matches: 2. Germline CDR1 reads SGHVS; CDR2 reads FQNEAQ.

The rearrangement uses TRBV3-1 (or the pseudogene TRBV3-2) and TRBJ1-2, with a weak D call TRBD1 (5 bases). V was pared by 0 bases and J by 7 bases, with 18 bases between. The CDR3 spans 16 residues. Per germline, CDR1 LGHDT and CDR2 YNNKEL (reference sequence). This chain's CDR3 is CASSQDWSGLTTGYTF. CDR3 coding DNA: TGTGCCAGCAGCCAAGATTGGTCGGGACTCACCACTGGCTACACCTTC.

The rearrangement links TRBV7-3 to TRBJ1-1; D perhaps matches TRBD1 (5 bases). CDR3 length: 13 amino acids. Germline V gene lookup returns CDR1 SGHTA and CDR2 FQGTGA. V was trimmed by 5 bases and J by 11 bases, leaving 18 bases between them. The DNA of the CDR3 is TGTGCCAGCAGCCTCCAGGAGGGCAGGGAGGCTTTCTTT. This sequence encodes CASSLQEGREAFF.

The chain uses TRBV4-1 and TRBJ2-7, with a possible D match to TRBD1 (6 bases). Germline V CDR1 and CDR2: MGHRA, YSYEKL. The CDR3 extends over 16 amino acids. The V gene lost 3 bases and the J gene lost 2 bases, with 17 bases spanning the gap. CDR3 bases: TGCGCCAGCAGCCAGGACCGGGACACAATAACCTACGAGCAGTACTTC. It specifies CASSQDRDTITYEQYF.

The chain uses TRBV18 and TRBJ1-5, with 8 bases that match TRBD1. Germline V lookup: CDR1 KGHSH, CDR2 LQKENI. After removal of 6 bases from V and 5 bases from J, the junction contained 6 bases not matched to a gene. The CDR3 extends over 14 amino acids. The CDR3 DNA sequence: TGTGCCAGCTCTCATGGACAGGGTGATCAGCCCCAGCATTTT. Its translation: CASSHGQGDQPQHF.

This chain links TRBV2 with TRBJ1-5; weak D call: TRBD1 (6 bases). V gave up 6 bases and J gave up 1 base, with 13 bases separating them. The CDR3 spans 15 residues. CDR1 is SNHLY and CDR2 is FYNNEI in the germline V gene. The CDR3 DNA sequence: TGTGCCAGCAGGCGGACAGACACCAGCAATCAGCCCCAGCATTTT. Amino acid sequence: CASRRTDTSNQPQHF.

The rearrangement joins TRBV2 to TRBJ2-7; tentative D call: TRBD1 (5 bases). Trimming pared 3 bases from V and 0 bases from J, leaving 12 bases between. The CDR3 is 15 amino acids. CDR1 and CDR2 (germline): SNHLY, FYNNEI. This CDR3 reads CASSDDSMISYEQYF. The CDR3 coding sequence is TGTGCCAGCAGTGACGACAGTATGATCTCCTACGAGCAGTACTTC.

The chain combines TRBV6-5 with TRBJ2-1; 7 bases are a match to TRBD2. This CDR3 has 14 residues. Germline V CDR1 and CDR2: MNHEY, SVGAGI. V lost 7 bases and J lost 10; bases outside the gene matches: 13. Here the CDR3 DNA reads TGTGCCAGCAAATCAGGTAGCGGGTCGGGGGAGCAGTTCTTC. Translated, it gives CASKSGSGSGEQFF.

The chain joins TRBV6-5 to TRBJ2-1; D not resolved. Germline lookup yields CDR1 MNHEY and CDR2 SVGAGI. The CDR3 is 15 residues long. Trimming shortened V by 3 bases and J by 0 bases, and 9 bases separated the two germline ends. The CDR3, as DNA: TGTGCCAGCAGTTATGATTGGAGCTCCTACAATGAGCAGTTCTTC. It encodes CASSYDWSSYNEQFF.